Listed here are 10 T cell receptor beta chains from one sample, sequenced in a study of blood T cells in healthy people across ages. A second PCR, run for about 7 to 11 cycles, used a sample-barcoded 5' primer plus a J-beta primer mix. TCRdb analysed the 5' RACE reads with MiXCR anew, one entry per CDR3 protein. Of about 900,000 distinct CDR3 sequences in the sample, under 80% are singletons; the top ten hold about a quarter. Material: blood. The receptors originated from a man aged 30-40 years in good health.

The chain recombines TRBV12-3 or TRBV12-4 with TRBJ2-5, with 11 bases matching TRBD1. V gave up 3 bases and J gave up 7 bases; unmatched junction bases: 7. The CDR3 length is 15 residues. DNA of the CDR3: TGTGCCAGCAGTTTGGTGGACAGGGGGCGAGGGACCCAGTACTTC. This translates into CASSLVDRGRGTQYF.

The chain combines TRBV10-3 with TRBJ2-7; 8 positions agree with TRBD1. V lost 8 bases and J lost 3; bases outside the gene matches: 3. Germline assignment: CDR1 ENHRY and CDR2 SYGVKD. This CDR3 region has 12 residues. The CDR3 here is CAIGDRNYEQYF. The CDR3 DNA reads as TGTGCCATCGGGGACAGGAACTACGAGCAGTACTTC.

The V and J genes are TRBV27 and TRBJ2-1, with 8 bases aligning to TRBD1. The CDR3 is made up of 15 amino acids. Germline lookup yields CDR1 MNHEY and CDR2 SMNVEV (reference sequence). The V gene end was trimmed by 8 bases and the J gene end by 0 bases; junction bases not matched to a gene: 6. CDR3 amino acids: CASRQGLSSYNEQFF. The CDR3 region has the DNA TGTGCCAGCCGACAGGGGTTGAGCTCCTACAATGAGCAGTTCTTC.

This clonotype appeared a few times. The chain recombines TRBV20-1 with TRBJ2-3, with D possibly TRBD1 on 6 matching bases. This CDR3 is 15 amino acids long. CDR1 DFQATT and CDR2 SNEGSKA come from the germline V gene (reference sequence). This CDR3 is CSPRIGGVSTDTQYF. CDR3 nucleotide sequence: TGCAGCCCCCGGATAGGGGGAGTTAGCACAGATACGCAGTATTTT.

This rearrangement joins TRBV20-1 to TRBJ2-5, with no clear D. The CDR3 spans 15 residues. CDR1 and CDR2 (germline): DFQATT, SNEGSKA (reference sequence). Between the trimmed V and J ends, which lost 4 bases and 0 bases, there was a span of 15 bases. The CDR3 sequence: CSATPGASNQETQYF. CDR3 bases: TGCAGTGCTACCCCCGGAGCGAGTAACCAAGAGACCCAGTACTTC.

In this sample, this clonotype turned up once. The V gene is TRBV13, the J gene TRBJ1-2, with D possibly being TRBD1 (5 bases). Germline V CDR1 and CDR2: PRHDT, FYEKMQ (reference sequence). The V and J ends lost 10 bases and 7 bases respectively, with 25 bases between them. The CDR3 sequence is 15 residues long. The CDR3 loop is CATIDPRARIGGYTF. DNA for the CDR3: TGTGCCACCATCGACCCCAGGGCGCGGATCGGTGGCTACACCTTC.

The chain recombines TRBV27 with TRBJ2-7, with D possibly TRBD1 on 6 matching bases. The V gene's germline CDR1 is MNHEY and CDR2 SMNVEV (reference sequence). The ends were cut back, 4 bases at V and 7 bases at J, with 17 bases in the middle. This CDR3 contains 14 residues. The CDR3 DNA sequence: TGTGCCAGCAGTTCTCCTGGACAGTCCAATGAGCAGTACTTC. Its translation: CASSSPGQSNEQYF.

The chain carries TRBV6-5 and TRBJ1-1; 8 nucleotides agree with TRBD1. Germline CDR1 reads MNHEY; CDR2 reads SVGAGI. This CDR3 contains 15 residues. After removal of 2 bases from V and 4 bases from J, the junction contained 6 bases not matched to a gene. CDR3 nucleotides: TGTGCCAGCAGTTACCCGACAGGACAGGGCACTGAAGCTTTCTTT. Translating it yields CASSYPTGQGTEAFF.

This CDR3 reads CASSRDGNPAGDTQYF. CDR3 DNA sequence: TGCGCCAGCAGCAGGGACGGAAACCCTGCCGGAGATACGCAGTATTTT. The rearrangement links TRBV5-1 to TRBJ2-3; D tentatively reads TRBD1 or TRBD2 (5 bases each). The germline V gene has CDR1 SGHRS and CDR2 YFSETQ. This CDR3 region has 16 residues. Trimming took 4 bases from V and 5 from J, leaving 20 bases between them.

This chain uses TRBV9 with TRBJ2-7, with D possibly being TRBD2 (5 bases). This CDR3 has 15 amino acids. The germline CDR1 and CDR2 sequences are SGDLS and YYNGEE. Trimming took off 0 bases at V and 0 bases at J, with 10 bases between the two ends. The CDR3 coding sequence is TGTGCCAGCAGCGTAGCCCAAACTAGCTCCTACGAGCAGTACTTC. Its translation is CASSVAQTSSYEQYF.